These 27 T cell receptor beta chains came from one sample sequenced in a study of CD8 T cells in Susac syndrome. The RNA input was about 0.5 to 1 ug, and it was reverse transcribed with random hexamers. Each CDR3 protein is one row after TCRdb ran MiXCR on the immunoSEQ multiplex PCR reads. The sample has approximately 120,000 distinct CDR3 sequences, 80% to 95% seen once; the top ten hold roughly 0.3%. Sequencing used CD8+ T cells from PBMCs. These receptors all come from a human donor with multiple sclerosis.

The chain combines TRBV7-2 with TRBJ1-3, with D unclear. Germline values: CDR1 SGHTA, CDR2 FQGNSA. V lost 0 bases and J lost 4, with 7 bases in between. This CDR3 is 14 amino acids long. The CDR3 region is CASSLADAGNTIYF. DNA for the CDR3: TGTGCCAGCAGCTTAGCAGATGCCGGAAACACCATATATTTT.

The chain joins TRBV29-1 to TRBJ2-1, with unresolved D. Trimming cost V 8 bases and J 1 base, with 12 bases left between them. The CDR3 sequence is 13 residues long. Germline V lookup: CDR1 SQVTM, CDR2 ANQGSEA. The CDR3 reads CSFMGSSYNEQFF. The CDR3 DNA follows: TGCAGCTTTATGGGATCATCCTACAATGAGCAGTTCTTC.

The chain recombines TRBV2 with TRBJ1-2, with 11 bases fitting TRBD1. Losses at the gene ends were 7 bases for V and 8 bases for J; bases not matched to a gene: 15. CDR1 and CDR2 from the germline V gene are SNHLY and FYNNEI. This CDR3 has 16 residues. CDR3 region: CASKEGQGAPGVGYTF. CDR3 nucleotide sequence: TGTGCCAGCAAGGAAGGACAGGGGGCGCCTGGCGTCGGCTACACCTTC.

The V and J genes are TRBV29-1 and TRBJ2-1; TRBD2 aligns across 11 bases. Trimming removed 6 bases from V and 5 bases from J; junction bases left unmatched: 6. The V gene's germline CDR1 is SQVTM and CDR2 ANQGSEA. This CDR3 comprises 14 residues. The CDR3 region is CSVEGLAANNEQFF. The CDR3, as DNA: TGCAGCGTCGAGGGACTAGCGGCAAACAATGAGCAGTTCTTC.

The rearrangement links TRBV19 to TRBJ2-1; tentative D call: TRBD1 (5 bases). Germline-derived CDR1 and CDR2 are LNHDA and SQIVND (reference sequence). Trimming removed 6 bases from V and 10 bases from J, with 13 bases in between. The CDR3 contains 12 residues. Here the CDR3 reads CASSHGAGEQFF. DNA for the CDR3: TGTGCCAGTAGCCATGGGGCAGGGGAGCAGTTCTTC.

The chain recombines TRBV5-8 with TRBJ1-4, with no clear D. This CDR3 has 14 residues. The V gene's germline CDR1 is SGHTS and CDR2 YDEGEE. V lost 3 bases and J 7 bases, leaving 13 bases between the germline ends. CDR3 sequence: CASSYGTGIEKLFF. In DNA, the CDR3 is TGTGCCAGCAGCTATGGAACGGGGATTGAAAAACTGTTTTTT.

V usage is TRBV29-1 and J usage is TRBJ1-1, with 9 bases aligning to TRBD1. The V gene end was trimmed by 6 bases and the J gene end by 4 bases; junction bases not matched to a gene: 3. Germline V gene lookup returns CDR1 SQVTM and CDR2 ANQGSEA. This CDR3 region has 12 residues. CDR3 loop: CSVTTGGTEAFF. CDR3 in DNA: TGCAGCGTAACGACAGGGGGCACTGAAGCTTTCTTT.

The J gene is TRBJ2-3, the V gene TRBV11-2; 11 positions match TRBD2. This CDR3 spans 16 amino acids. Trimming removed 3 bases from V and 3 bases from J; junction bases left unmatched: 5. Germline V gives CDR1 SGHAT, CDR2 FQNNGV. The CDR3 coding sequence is TGTGCCAGCAGCTTTGGTAGCGGGGGGGCGACAGATACGCAGTATTTT. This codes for CASSFGSGGATDTQYF. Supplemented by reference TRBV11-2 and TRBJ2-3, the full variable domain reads EAGVAQSPRYKIIEKRQSVAFWCNPISGHATLYWYQQILGQGPKLLIQFQNNGVVDDSQLPKDRFSAERLKGVDSTLKIQPAKLEDSAVYLCASSFGSGGATDTQYFGPGTRLTVL.

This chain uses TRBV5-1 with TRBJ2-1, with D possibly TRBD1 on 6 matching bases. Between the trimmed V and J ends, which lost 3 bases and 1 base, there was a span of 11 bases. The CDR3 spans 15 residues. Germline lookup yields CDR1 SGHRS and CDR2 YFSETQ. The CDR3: CASSSPGQSYNEQFF. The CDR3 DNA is TGCGCCAGCAGCTCCCCCGGACAGTCCTACAATGAGCAGTTCTTC.

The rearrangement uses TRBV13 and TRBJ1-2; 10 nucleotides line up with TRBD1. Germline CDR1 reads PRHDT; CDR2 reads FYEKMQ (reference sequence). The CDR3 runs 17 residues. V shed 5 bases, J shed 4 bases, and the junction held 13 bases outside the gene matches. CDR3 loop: CASSTTGTGDFGYGYTF. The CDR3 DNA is TGTGCCAGCAGCACTACAGGGACAGGGGATTTTGGCTATGGCTACACCTTC.

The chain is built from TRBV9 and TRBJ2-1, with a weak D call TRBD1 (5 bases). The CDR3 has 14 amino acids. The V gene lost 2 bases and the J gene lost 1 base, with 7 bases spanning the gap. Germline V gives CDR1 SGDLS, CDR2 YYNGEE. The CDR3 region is CASSVQGSYNEQFF. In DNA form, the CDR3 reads TGTGCCAGCAGCGTCCAGGGTTCCTACAATGAGCAGTTCTTC. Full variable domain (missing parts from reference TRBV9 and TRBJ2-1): DSGVTQTPKHLITATGQRVTLRCSPRSGDLSVYWYQQSLDQGLQFLIQYYNGEERAKGNILERFSAQQFPDLHSELNLSSLELGDSALYFCASSVQGSYNEQFFGPGTRLTVL.

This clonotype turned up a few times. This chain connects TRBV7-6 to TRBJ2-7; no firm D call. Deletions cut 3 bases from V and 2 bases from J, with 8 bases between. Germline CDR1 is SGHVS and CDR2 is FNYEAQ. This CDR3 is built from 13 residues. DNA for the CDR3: TGTGCCAGCAGCTTTAACTGGGCCTACGAGCAGTACGTC. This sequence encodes CASSFNWAYEQYV.

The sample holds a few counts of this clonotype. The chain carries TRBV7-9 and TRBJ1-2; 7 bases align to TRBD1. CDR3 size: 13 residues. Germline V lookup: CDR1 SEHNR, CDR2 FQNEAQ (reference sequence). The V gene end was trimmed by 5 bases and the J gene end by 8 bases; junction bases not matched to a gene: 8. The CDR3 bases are TGTGCCAGCAGCCCCCGGACAGGAGGGGGCTACACCTTC. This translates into CASSPRTGGGYTF.

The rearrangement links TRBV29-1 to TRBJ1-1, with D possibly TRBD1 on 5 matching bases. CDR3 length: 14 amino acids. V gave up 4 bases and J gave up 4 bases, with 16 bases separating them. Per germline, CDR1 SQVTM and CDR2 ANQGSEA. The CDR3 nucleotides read TGCAGCGTTGGGGCCAGGGTGGTTAGCACTGAAGCTTTCTTT. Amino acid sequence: CSVGARVVSTEAFF.

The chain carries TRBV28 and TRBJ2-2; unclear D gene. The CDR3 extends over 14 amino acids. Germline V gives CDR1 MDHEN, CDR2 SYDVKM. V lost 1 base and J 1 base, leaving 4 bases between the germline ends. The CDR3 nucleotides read TGTGCCAGCAGTTTATCCCTGAACACCGGGGAGCTGTTTTTT. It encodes CASSLSLNTGELFF.

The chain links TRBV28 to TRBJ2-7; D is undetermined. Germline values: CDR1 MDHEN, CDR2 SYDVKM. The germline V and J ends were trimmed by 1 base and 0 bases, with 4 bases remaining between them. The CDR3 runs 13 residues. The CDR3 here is CASSLLYSYEQYF. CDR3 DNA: TGTGCCAGCAGTTTATTATACTCCTACGAGCAGTACTTC.

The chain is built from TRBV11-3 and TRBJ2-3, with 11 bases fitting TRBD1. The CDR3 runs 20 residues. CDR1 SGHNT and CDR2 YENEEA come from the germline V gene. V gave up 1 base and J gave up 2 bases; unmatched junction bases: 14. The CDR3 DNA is TGTGCCAGCAGCTTAGTGCTGGGACAGGGGGGCGGGAGACCCACAGATACGCAGTATTTT. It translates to CASSLVLGQGGGRPTDTQYF. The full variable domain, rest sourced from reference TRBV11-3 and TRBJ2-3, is EAGVVQSPRYKIIEKKQPVAFWCNPISGHNTLYWYLQNLGQGPELLIRYENEEAVDDSQLPKDRFSAERLKGVDSTLKIQPAELGDSAVYLCASSLVLGQGGGRPTDTQYFGPGTRLTVL.

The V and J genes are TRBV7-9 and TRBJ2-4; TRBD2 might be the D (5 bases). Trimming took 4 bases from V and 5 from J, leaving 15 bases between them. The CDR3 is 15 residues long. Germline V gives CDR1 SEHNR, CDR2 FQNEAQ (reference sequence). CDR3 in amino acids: CASSSQSREQNIQYF. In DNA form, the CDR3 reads TGTGCCAGCAGCTCACAGTCCCGGGAACAAAACATTCAGTACTTC.

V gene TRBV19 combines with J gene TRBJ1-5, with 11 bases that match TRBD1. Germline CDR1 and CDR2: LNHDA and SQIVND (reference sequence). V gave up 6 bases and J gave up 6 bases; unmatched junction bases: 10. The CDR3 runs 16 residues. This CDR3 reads CASSKFRTGGLQPQHF. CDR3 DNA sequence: TGTGCCAGTAGCAAGTTTCGGACAGGGGGCCTTCAGCCCCAGCATTTT.

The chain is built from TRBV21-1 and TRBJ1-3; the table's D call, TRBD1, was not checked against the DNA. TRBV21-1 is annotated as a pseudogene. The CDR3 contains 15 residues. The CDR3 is CASNRGDPSENTIYF. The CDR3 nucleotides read TGTGCCAGCAACCGAGGGGACCCCTCTGAAAACACCATATATTTT.

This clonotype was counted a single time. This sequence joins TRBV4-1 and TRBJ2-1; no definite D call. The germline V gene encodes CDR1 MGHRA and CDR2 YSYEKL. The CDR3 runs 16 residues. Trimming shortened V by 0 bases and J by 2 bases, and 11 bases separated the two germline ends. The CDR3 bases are TGCGCCAGCAGCCAAGACCCGTTTGCGACCTACAATGAGCAGTTCTTC. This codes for CASSQDPFATYNEQFF.

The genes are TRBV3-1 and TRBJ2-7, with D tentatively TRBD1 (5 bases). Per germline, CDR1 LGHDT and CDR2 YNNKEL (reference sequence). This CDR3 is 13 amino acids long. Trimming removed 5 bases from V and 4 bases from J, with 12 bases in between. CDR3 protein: CASSRQGSYEQYV. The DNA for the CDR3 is TGTGCCAGCAGCAGGCAGGGCTCGTACGAGCAGTACGTC.

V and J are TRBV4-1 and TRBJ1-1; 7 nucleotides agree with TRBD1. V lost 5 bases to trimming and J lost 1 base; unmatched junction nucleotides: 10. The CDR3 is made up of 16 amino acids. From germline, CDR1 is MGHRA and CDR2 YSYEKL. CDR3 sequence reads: CASSKRQGGKNTEAFF. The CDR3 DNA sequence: TGCGCCAGCAGCAAACGGCAGGGGGGCAAGAACACTGAAGCTTTCTTT.

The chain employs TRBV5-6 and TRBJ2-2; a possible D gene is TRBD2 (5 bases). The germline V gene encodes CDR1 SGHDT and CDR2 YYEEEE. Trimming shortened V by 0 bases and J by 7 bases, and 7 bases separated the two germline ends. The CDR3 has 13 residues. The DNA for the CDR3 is TGTGCCAGCAGCTTGGGGAGGATCGGGGAGCTGTTTTTT. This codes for CASSLGRIGELFF.

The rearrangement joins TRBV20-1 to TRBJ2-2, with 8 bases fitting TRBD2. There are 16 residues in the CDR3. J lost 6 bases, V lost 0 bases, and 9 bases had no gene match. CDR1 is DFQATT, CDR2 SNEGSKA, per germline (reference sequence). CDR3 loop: CSARDQEREGAGELFF. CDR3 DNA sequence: TGCAGTGCTAGAGATCAGGAACGGGAGGGAGCCGGGGAGCTGTTTTTT.

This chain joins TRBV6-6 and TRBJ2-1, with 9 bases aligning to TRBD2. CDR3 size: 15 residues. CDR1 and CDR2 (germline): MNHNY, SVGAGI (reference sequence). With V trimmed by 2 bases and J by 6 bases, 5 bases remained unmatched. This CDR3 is CASSYGGRGLNEQFF. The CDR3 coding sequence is TGTGCCAGCAGTTACGGCGGGAGGGGGCTCAATGAGCAGTTCTTC.

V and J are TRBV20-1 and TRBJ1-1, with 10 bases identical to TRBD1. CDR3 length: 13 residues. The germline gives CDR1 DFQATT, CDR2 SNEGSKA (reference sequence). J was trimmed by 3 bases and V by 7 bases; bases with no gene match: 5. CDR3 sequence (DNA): TGCAGTGTTCGGGGGACAGGGGACACTGAAGCTTTCTTT. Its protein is CSVRGTGDTEAFF.